Listed here are 18 T cell receptor beta chains from one sample, sequenced in a study of T cell responses to AZD1222 COVID-19 vaccine. Some clones are missing from TCRdb's copy, which holds only in-frame ones; the method was immunoSEQ multiplex PCR. Of fewer than 200,000 clones listed, around 92% are singletons. The sample here was peripheral blood, taken on day 0 of AZD1222 vaccination. The receptor source for this set is an adult in good health.

The chain employs TRBV6-5 and TRBJ2-2, with D perhaps TRBD1 (6 bases). This CDR3 contains 14 residues. Trimming left V 4 bases short and J 4 bases short, with 10 bases between. The germline V gene encodes CDR1 MNHEY and CDR2 SVGAGI. The CDR3 protein is CASSSGTRTGELFF. DNA for the CDR3: TGTGCCAGCAGTTCAGGGACACGCACCGGGGAGCTGTTTTTT.

V gene TRBV18 combines with J gene TRBJ2-7, with 9 bases that match TRBD1. J gave up 4 bases and V 2 bases, and 6 bases lay outside the gene matches. The germline V gene encodes CDR1 KGHSH and CDR2 LQKENI. The CDR3 has 15 residues. The CDR3 is CASSPEQGAWYEQYV. The DNA of the CDR3 is TGTGCCAGCTCACCAGAACAGGGGGCATGGTACGAGCAGTACGTC.

The V call is TRBV27, the J call TRBJ2-5; 11 bases are shared with TRBD2. The CDR3 totals 15 residues. The V gene end was trimmed by 4 bases and the J gene end by 4 bases; junction bases not matched to a gene: 5. Germline-derived CDR1 and CDR2 are MNHEY and SMNVEV (reference sequence). The CDR3 DNA follows: TGTGCCAGCAGTTCAGCCGGGACTAGCGGAGAGACCCAGTACTTC. Protein sequence: CASSSAGTSGETQYF.

With respect to this clone: The junction shows a germline mismatch at one end, possibly a read error. The chain carries TRBV3-1 (or the pseudogene TRBV3-2) and TRBJ2-2, with a possible D match to TRBD2 (5 bases). This CDR3 comprises 15 residues. Germline V gene data show CDR1 as LGHDT and CDR2 as YNNKEL (reference sequence). The CDR3 here is CASSRRFSNPGELFF. DNA of the CDR3: TGTGCCAGCAGCCGGAGGTTTTCGAACCCCGGGGAGCTGTTTTTT.

This chain links TRBV6-2 or TRBV6-3 with TRBJ2-7; D is possibly TRBD2 (6 bases). V was pared by 5 bases and J by 8 bases, with 34 bases between. This CDR3 comprises 19 residues. Germline V CDR1 and CDR2: MNHEY, SVGEGT. The CDR3 nucleotides read TGTGCCAGCAGTCCCTCCCCACCCTTGGGACTCGAATTGAGCTGGAAGCAGTACTTC. Translated: CASSPSPPLGLELSWKQYF.

This clone appeared once. The chain joins TRBV2 to TRBJ2-1; 12 bases are a match to TRBD1. This CDR3 comprises 14 residues. Trimming at V came to 4 bases and at J to 8 bases, leaving 3 bases not matched to a gene. Germline lookup yields CDR1 SNHLY and CDR2 FYNNEI. Here the CDR3 reads CASSGDRGLDEQFF. Written as DNA, the CDR3 is TGTGCCAGCAGTGGGGACAGGGGGCTGGATGAGCAGTTCTTC.

V is TRBV2 and J is TRBJ1-2; 9 nucleotides align to TRBD1. Germline CDR1 is SNHLY and CDR2 is FYNNEI. This CDR3 is 15 amino acids long. The V gene end was trimmed by 3 bases and the J gene end by 4 bases; junction bases not matched to a gene: 6. The CDR3: CASSEPGQGGYGYTF. The CDR3 DNA follows: TGTGCCAGCAGTGAGCCGGGACAGGGTGGCTATGGCTACACCTTC.

This clone was recorded once. This chain connects TRBV5-4 to TRBJ2-1; the D gene could be TRBD1 or TRBD2 (6 bases each). Trimming took off 4 bases at V and 7 bases at J, with 15 bases between the two ends. CDR1 and CDR2 (germline): SGHNT, YYREEE (reference sequence). The CDR3 runs to 14 residues. The CDR3 DNA reads TGTGCCAGCAGCCCCGAGGGGGGAGGAAATGAGCAGTTCTTC. Translated: CASSPEGGGNEQFF.

The chain joins TRBV6-1 to TRBJ1-5; 9 bases line up with TRBD1. The CDR3 length is 16 residues. Looked up from germline, CDR1 is MNHNS and CDR2 is SASEGT. Trimming cost V 1 base and J 8 bases; bases outside gene matches: 9. Here the CDR3 DNA reads TGTGCCAGCAGTGAAGGGATGGGACAGGGATTGGAGCCCCAGCATTTT. Residues: CASSEGMGQGLEPQHF.

The V gene is TRBV4-3, the J gene TRBJ2-2; 10 nucleotides line up with TRBD2. The CDR3 is 16 amino acids. The germline gives CDR1 LGHNA, CDR2 YSLEER. The ends lost 3 bases at V and 4 bases at J; junction bases unmatched: 5. CDR3 protein: CASSHVAGGATGELFF. CDR3 in DNA: TGCGCCAGCAGCCACGTAGCGGGGGGAGCCACCGGGGAGCTGTTTTTT.

In this sample, this clone turned up once. The chain carries TRBV19 and TRBJ1-2; a weak D match, TRBD1 (6 bases). Germline V gene lookup returns CDR1 LNHDA and CDR2 SQIVND (reference sequence). V was cut by 6 bases and J by 7 bases, with 24 bases left in between. CDR3 size: 16 residues. Here the CDR3 DNA reads TGTGCCAGTAGATTGGGGACAATCCCCTCCGGGGCTGGCTACACCTTC. It yields the protein CASRLGTIPSGAGYTF.

The chain joins TRBV3-1 (or the pseudogene TRBV3-2) to TRBJ1-2; D is undetermined. This CDR3 region has 16 residues. Germline CDR1 is LGHDT and CDR2 is YNNKEL (reference sequence). Between the trimmed V and J ends, which lost 4 bases and 4 bases, there was a span of 19 bases. CDR3 coding DNA: TGTGCCAGCAGCCCGAGCTTTCCCGGGTCCCTCTATGGCTACACCTTC. It translates to CASSPSFPGSLYGYTF.

The rearrangement links TRBV10-3 to TRBJ1-2; D possibly corresponds to TRBD1 (6 bases). There are 13 residues in the CDR3. CDR1 is ENHRY and CDR2 is SYGVKD in the germline V gene. With 8 bases removed from V and 6 bases from J, the gap between germline ends came to 16 bases. The DNA for the CDR3 is TGTGCCATCTTAGGGGGGCTAGGGGATGGCTACACCTTC. Translation gives CAILGGLGDGYTF.

This clone was found once. V gene TRBV7-2 combines with J gene TRBJ2-3, with D possibly being TRBD1 (6 bases). Germline CDR1 SGHTA, CDR2 FQGNSA. CDR3 length equals 15 residues. Trimming took 5 bases from V and 4 from J, leaving 16 bases between them. CDR3 nucleotide sequence: TGTGCCAGCAGCCTCACAGGGTGGGAGCCAGATACGCAGTATTTT. This gives the protein CASSLTGWEPDTQYF.

J is TRBJ2-3 and V is TRBV2; D could derive from TRBD1 or TRBD2 (5 bases each). The V and J ends lost 7 bases and 2 bases respectively, with 13 bases between them. The CDR3 length is 14 residues. Germline lookup yields CDR1 SNHLY and CDR2 FYNNEI. The DNA for the CDR3 is TGTGCCAGCAAGACCGGGGCCGTCACAGATACGCAGTATTTT. As protein: CASKTGAVTDTQYF.

This chain links TRBV5-1 with TRBJ2-6; 9 nucleotides align to TRBD1. Germline trimming cut 0 bases from V and 4 bases from J; bases unmatched to any gene: 11. Per the germline V gene, CDR1 is SGHRS and CDR2 is YFSETQ. The CDR3 covers 19 residues. CDR3: CASSLVGTGYSGGANVLTF. The CDR3 region has the DNA TGCGCCAGCAGCTTGGTAGGGACAGGGTACTCTGGCGGGGCCAACGTCCTGACTTTC.

The J gene is TRBJ2-7, the V gene TRBV2; unclear D gene. The CDR3 sequence is 14 residues long. V was cut by 7 bases and J by 6 bases, with 19 bases left in between. From germline, CDR1 is SNHLY and CDR2 FYNNEI. The CDR3 nucleotides read TGTGCCAGCAACGAGAGAGCAGGATCCATCGAGCAGTACTTC. This encodes CASNERAGSIEQYF.

The chain is built from TRBV19 and TRBJ1-5; the D is unclear. The CDR3 totals 14 residues. Germline V lookup: CDR1 LNHDA, CDR2 SQIVND (reference sequence). V was pared by 3 bases and J by 3 bases, with 9 bases between. CDR3 protein: CASSIVRFNQPQHF. In DNA, the CDR3 is TGTGCCAGTAGTATTGTCAGATTCAATCAGCCCCAGCATTTT.